The entry that follows covers one TCR beta chain sequence. This sample is drawn from a study of cytotoxic CD8 clonotypes in ibrutinib-treated CLL. About the study: Following a median 12 months of treatment, with a range of 6 to 36, response samples were taken.

Investigators sought sequencing depths of between 1 in 200,000 and 1 in 1 million T cells. This table comes from immunoSEQ multiplex PCR, and its TCRdb copy is limited to in-frame clones, with some not included. The table includes about 150,000 clones, 75% to 80% detected once. Cryopreserved PBMCs provided roughly 2 micrograms of genomic DNA for the TCR beta libraries. The length of the CDR3 is 17 residues. V lost 0 bases, J lost 4 bases, and 10 bases stayed unmatched. Per the germline V gene, CDR1 is KGHSH and CDR2 is LQKENI. Sequences were derived from PBMCs, sampled after 24 months of ibrutinib treatment. The clonotype originates from a human donor with chronic lymphocytic leukemia. This rearrangement joins TRBV18 to TRBJ2-7; TRBD2 matches at 9 bases. CDR3 DNA: TGTGCCAGCTCACCACCGATCCCTCGCGGGGGGGGTTACGAGCAGTACTTC. This translates into CASSPPIPRGGGYEQYF.